A selection of T cell receptor beta chains follows, all from one sample in a study of CD8 T cells in ankylosing spondylitis. TCRdb re-derived calls from the 5' RACE reads in MiXCR, one entry per CDR3 protein. Among around 30,000 distinct CDR3 sequences listed, 7.2% were seen once. The sample consisted of blood, either unsorted or a sorted T cell fraction (not recorded which). The source is a male donor with ankylosing spondylitis or in good health (not recorded which). Each CDR3 is given with its conserved first and last residue. Fields, in order: V gene, D gene, clone size, J gene, CDR3 DNA, CDR3 protein. A D gene is named only where the DNA matches it firmly. Clone sizes are given selectively: once, few, many, or a class where the clone is expanded.

v_gene: TRBV27; d_gene: .; abundance: many; j_gene: TRBJ2-1; CDR3nt: TGTGCCAGCAGTTTAGGGGGAGGAGACAATGAGCAGTTCTTC; CDR3aa: CASSLGGGDNEQFF
v_gene: TRBV11-2; d_gene: .; abundance: many; j_gene: TRBJ2-1; CDR3nt: TGTGCCAGCAGCACCCACCCCAGGGGCGTTTCATTC; CDR3aa: CASSTHPRGVSF
v_gene: TRBV20-1; d_gene: .; abundance: many; j_gene: TRBJ2-1; CDR3nt: TGCAGTGCTTTGAATAATGAGCAGTTCTTC; CDR3aa: CSALNNEQFF
v_gene: TRBV12-3/TRBV12-4; d_gene: .; abundance: .; j_gene: TRBJ2-7; CDR3nt: TGTGCCAGCAGTTTATCGGCAGCCGGGAGAACAACTTTC; CDR3aa: CASSLSAAGRTTF
v_gene: TRBV3-1; d_gene: .; abundance: many; j_gene: TRBJ2-1; CDR3nt: TGTGCCAGCAGCCCTCTCGGGAGAGGGGCATACAATGAGCAGTTCTTC; CDR3aa: CASSPLGRGAYNEQFF
v_gene: TRBV4-2; d_gene: TRBD2; abundance: many; j_gene: TRBJ2-3; CDR3nt: TGTGCCAGCACCCCATACCCCTCGGGAGGGCCCGGAGATACGCAGTATTTT; CDR3aa: CASTPYPSGGPGDTQYF
v_gene: TRBV28; d_gene: .; abundance: many; j_gene: TRBJ2-1; CDR3nt: TGTGCCAGCAGGGGGGGGACAGGATCCTACAATGAGCAGTTCTTC; CDR3aa: CASRGGTGSYNEQFF
v_gene: TRBV5-1; d_gene: TRBD1; abundance: many; j_gene: TRBJ2-5; CDR3nt: TGCGCCAGCACCGAATCGACAGGGGAGACCCAGTACTTC; CDR3aa: CASTESTGETQYF
v_gene: TRBV29-1; d_gene: .; abundance: medium-sized; j_gene: TRBJ1-1; CDR3nt: TGCAGCGCAACACCGAGGGCTGAAGCTTTCTTT; CDR3aa: CSATPRAEAFF
v_gene: TRBV6-5; d_gene: TRBD2; abundance: many; j_gene: TRBJ2-2; CDR3nt: TGTGCCAGCAGCCTACTAGCGGGAGGCTCCGGGGAGCTGTTTTTT; CDR3aa: CASSLLAGGSGELFF
v_gene: TRBV6-2/TRBV6-3; d_gene: .; abundance: few; j_gene: TRBJ2-7; CDR3nt: TGTGCCAGCGGTTCCGGGAGCTCCTACGAGCAGTACTTC; CDR3aa: CASGSGSSYEQYF
v_gene: TRBV4-1; d_gene: TRBD2; abundance: many; j_gene: TRBJ2-7; CDR3nt: TGCGCCAGCAGCCGCTCGGGACTAGCGGGAGAGGAGCAGTACTTC; CDR3aa: CASSRSGLAGEEQYF
v_gene: TRBV7-8; d_gene: .; abundance: many; j_gene: TRBJ2-7; CDR3nt: TGTGCCAGCAGCGTCCGGGAATCCTACGAGCAGTACTTC; CDR3aa: CASSVRESYEQYF
v_gene: TRBV20-1; d_gene: .; abundance: many; j_gene: TRBJ1-6; CDR3nt: TGCAGTGCTAAAGACGGGAGCTATAATTCACCCCTCCACTTT; CDR3aa: CSAKDGSYNSPLHF
v_gene: TRBV7-2; d_gene: .; abundance: .; j_gene: TRBJ2-1; CDR3nt: TGTGCCAGCAGCCCCAGGCAGGGGGAGCAGTTCTTC; CDR3aa: CASSPRQGEQFF
v_gene: TRBV10-1; d_gene: .; abundance: many; j_gene: TRBJ2-2; CDR3nt: TGCTCCAGCCGATACTCTGACACCGGGGAGCTGTTTTTT; CDR3aa: CSSRYSDTGELFF